This TCR beta chain was captured by sequencing in a study of OX40 agonist ivuxolimab in advanced cancers. Study findings and constraints: Expanded clones tended on average to be more numerous among CD8+ T cells than CD4+. The antigen specificity of the peripheral T cells (those that were expanded) was not determined. Low normalized clonal expansion also occurred in some nonresponding patients.

Here immunoSEQ multiplex PCR was the method, and the copy in TCRdb shows in-frame clones only, minus some. Counted here are around 100,000 clones, roughly 90% occurring once; the ten biggest clones make up around 0.58%. This clone was seen a handful of times. The antigen is unknown. Germline CDR1 is LNHDA and CDR2 is SQIVND (reference sequence). The CDR3 totals 16 residues. V was cut by 6 bases and J by 5 bases, with 22 bases left in between. The starting material was CD4+ or CD8+ T cells sorted from blood, obtained in a trial of the OX40 agonist ivuxolimab. The chain couples TRBV19 to TRBJ1-2; tentative D call: TRBD1 (6 bases). This TCR was sampled from an adult with an advanced solid tumor such as melanoma, head and neck, liver or kidney cancer. This chain's CDR3 is CASSPTGGMSVYGYTF. In nucleotides, the CDR3 is TGTGCCAGTAGCCCGACAGGCGGAATGTCCGTTTATGGCTACACCTTC.